This TCR beta chain comes out of a study of regulatory T cells in long-lasting Graves disease. Study results and caveats: Persistent disease was associated with favored TRBV28 usage and with favored use of TRBJ1-2 and TRBJ2-5.

This clonotype was counted at least ten times. Its antigen is not identified. In building TCR beta libraries, iRepertoire HTBI primers were used together with Arm-PCR of CDR3 regions. TCRdb itself ran the multiplex PCR reads through MiXCR, one entry per CDR3 protein. The sample has around 250,000 distinct CDR3 sequences, approximately 18% seen once; the top ten hold about 14%. Time point of the sample: newly diagnosed GD, antithyroid drugs for less than 3 months. PBMC-extracted RNA yielded the TCR library. The CDR3 is made up of 14 amino acids. V lost 5 bases to trimming and J lost 0 bases; unmatched junction nucleotides: 1. These same data were also listed under a study on T cells in Graves' hyperthyroidism and ophthalmopathy. Per that study: Ophthalmopathy stood apart from stable hyperthyroidism in a 13 V-J model.

This specimen consisted of peripheral blood mononuclear cells (PBMCs), obtained at new diagnosis, from a patient treated with antithyroid drugs. J is TRBJ1-1 and V is TRBV12-3 or TRBV12-4; 9 positions agree with TRBD1. The TCR sequence derives from a woman in her 30s with Graves disease. CDR3 loop: CASSGTGLNTEAFF. The CDR3 nucleotides are TGTGCCAGCAGTGGGACAGGGTTGAACACTGAAGCTTTCTTT.